Sequencing of this T cell receptor (beta chain) was carried out in a study of blood T cell repertoires in COVID-19. Germline V gene sequence: CDR1 LGHDT, CDR2 YNNKEL (reference sequence). Trimming left V 4 bases short and J 6 bases short, with 9 bases between. This CDR3 comprises 12 residues. Per the authors' pipeline: Reference gene primer amplification gave nucleated cell count estimates. The table came from immunoSEQ multiplex PCR; TCRdb's copy has only in-frame clones and leaves some out. The DNA gave D and trimming, while V, J and clone size come from that table. The table has tens of thousands of clones, around 93% seen once.

Sample: peripheral blood. V gene TRBV3-1 (or the pseudogene TRBV3-2) combines with J gene TRBJ1-1; no reliable D call. The TCR was taken from a human donor in a cohort sampled during active COVID-19. The CDR3 reads CASSPLGAEAFF. The CDR3 DNA reads TGTGCCAGCAGCCCCTTGGGCGCTGAAGCTTTCTTT.